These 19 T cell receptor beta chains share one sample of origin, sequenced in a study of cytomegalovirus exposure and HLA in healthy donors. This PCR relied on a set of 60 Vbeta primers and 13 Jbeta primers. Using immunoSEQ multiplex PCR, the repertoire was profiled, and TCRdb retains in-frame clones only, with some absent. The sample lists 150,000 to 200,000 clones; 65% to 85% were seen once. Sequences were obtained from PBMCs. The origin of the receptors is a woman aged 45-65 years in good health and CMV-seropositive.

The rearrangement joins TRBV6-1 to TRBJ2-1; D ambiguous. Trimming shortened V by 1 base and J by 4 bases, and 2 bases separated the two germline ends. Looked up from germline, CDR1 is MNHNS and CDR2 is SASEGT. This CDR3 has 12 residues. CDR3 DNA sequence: TGTGCCAGCAGTGAAGTATACAATGAGCAGTTCTTC. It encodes CASSEVYNEQFF.

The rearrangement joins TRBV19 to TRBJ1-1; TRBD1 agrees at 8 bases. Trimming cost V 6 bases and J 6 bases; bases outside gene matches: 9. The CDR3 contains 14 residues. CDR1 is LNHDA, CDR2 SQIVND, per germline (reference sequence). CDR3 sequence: CASRTDRGRPEAFF. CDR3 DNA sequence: TGTGCCAGTAGGACCGACAGGGGAAGGCCTGAAGCTTTCTTT.

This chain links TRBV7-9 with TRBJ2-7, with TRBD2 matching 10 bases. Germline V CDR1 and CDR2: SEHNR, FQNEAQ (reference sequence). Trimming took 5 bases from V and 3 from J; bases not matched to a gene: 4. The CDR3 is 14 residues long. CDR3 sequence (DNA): TGTGCCAGCAGCGATAGCGGGGGGTACTACGAGCAGTACTTC. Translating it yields CASSDSGGYYEQYF.

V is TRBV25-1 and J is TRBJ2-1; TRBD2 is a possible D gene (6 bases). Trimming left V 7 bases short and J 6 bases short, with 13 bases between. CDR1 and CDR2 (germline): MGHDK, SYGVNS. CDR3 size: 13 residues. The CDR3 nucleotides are TGTGCCAGCACGCTCTCCGGGGGCAATGAGCAGTTCTTC. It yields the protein CASTLSGGNEQFF.

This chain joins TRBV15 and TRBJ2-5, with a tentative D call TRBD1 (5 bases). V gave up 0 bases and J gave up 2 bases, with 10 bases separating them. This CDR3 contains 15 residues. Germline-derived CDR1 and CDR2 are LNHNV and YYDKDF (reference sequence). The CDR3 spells CATSRDRAGQETQYF. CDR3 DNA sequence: TGTGCCACCAGCAGAGATCGGGCAGGGCAAGAGACCCAGTACTTC.

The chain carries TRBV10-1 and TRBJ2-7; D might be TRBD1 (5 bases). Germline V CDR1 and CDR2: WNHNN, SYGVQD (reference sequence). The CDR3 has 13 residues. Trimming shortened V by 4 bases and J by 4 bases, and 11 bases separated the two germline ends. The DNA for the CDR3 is TGCGCCAGCAGTGGGGGCACAGGATACGAGCAGTACTTC. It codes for CASSGGTGYEQYF.

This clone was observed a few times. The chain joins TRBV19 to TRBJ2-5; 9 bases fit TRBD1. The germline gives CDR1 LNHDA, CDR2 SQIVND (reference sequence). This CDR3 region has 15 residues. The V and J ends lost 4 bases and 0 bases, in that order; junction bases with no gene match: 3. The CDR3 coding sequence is TGTGCCAGTAGTAACCGGGACAGGGACCAAGAGACCCAGTACTTC. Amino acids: CASSNRDRDQETQYF.

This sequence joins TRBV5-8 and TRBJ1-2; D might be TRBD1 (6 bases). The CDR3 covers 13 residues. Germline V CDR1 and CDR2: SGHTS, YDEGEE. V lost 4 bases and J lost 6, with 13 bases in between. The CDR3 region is CASSPTRTDGYTF. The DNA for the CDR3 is TGTGCCAGCAGCCCTACGAGGACAGATGGCTACACCTTC. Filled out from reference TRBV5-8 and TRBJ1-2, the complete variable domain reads EAGVTQSPTHLIKTRGQQATLRCSPISGHTSVYWYQQALGLGLQFLLWYDEGEERNRGNFPPRFSGRQFPNYSSELNVNALELEDSALYLCASSPTRTDGYTFGSGTRLTVV.

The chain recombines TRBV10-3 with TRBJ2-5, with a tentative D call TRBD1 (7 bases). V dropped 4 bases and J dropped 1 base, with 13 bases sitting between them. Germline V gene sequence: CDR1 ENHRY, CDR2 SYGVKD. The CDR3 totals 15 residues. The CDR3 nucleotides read TGTGCCATCAGTGTCGGGGGACAGACCCAAGAGACCCAGTACTTC. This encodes CAISVGGQTQETQYF.

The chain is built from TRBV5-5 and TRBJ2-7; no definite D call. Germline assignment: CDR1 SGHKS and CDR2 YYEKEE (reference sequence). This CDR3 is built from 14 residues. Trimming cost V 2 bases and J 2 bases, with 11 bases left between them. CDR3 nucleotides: TGTGCCAGCAGCTTCAGACTGATGCCCTACGAGCAGTACTTC. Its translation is CASSFRLMPYEQYF.

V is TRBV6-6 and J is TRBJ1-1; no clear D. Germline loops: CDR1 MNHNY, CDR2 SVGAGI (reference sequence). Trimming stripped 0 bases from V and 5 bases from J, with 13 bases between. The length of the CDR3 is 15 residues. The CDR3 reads CASSYSNKGGTEAFF. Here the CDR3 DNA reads TGTGCCAGCAGTTACTCGAACAAGGGAGGGACTGAAGCTTTCTTT.

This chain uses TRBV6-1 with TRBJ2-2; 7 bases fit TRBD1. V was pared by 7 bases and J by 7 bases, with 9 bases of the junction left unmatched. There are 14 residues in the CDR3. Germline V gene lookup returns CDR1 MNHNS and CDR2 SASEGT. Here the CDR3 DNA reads TGTGCCAGCAACACGGACAGGTCCCTCGGGGAGCTGTTTTTT. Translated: CASNTDRSLGELFF.

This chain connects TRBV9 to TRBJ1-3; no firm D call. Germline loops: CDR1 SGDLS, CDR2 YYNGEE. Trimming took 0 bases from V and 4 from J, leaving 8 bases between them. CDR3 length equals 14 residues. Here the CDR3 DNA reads TGTGCCAGCAGCGTAGTTCCGGGGGGAAACACCATATATTTT. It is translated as CASSVVPGGNTIYF. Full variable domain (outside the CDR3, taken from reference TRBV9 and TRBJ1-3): DSGVTQTPKHLITATGQRVTLRCSPRSGDLSVYWYQQSLDQGLQFLIQYYNGEERAKGNILERFSAQQFPDLHSELNLSSLELGDSALYFCASSVVPGGNTIYFGEGSWLTVV.

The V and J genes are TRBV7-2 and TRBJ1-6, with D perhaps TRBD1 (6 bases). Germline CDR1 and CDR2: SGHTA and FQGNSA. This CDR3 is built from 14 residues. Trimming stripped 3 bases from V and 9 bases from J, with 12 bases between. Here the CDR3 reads CASSFIGGLSPLHF. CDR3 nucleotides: TGTGCCAGCAGCTTCATTGGGGGCCTTTCACCCCTCCACTTT.

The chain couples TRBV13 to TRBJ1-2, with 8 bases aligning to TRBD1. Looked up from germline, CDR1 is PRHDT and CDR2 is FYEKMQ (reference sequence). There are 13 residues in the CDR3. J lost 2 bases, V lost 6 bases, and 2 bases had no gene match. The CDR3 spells CASRYRGNYGYTF. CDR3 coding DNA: TGTGCCAGCAGGTACAGGGGGAACTATGGCTACACCTTC.

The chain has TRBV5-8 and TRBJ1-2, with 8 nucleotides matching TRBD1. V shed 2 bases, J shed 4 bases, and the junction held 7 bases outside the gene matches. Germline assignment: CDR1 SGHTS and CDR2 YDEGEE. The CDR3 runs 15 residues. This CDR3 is CASSFPDRAGYGYTF. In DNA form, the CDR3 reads TGTGCCAGCAGCTTCCCGGACAGGGCGGGCTATGGCTACACCTTC.

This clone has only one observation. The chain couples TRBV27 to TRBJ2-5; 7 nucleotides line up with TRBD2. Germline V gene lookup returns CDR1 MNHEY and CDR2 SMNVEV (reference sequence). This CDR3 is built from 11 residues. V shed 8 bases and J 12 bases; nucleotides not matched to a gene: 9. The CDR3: CASRDSLAEYF. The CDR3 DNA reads TGTGCCAGCCGGGACTCTCTAGCGGAGTACTTC.

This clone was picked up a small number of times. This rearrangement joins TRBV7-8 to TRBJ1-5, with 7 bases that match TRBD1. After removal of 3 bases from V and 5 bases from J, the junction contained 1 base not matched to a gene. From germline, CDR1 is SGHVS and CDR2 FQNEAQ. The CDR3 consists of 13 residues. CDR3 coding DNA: TGTGCCAGCAGCTTCGACAGGGATCAGCCCCAGCATTTT. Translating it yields CASSFDRDQPQHF. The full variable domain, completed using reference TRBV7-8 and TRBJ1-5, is GAGVSQSPRYKVAKRGQDVALRCDPISGHVSLFWYQQALGQGPEFLTYFQNEAQLDKSGLPSDRFFAERPEGSVSTLKIQRTQQEDSAVYLCASSFDRDQPQHFGDGTRLSIL.

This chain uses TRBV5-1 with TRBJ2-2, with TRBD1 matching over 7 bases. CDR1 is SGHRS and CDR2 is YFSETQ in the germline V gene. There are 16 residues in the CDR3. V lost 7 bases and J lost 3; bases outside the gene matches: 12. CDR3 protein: CASSRQTGPDTGELFF. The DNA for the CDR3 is TGCGCCAGCTCTAGACAGACAGGGCCGGACACCGGGGAGCTGTTTTTT.